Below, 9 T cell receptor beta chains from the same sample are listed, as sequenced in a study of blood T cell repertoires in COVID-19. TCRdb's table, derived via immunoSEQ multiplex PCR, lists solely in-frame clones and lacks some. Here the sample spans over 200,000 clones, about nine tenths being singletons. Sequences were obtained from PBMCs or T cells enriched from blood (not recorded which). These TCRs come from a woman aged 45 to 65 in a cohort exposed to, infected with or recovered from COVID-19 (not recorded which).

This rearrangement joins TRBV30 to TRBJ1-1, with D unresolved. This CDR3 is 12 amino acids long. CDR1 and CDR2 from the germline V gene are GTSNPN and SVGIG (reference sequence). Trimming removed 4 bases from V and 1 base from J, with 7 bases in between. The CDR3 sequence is CAWKRANTEAFF. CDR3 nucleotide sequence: TGTGCCTGGAAGCGAGCGAACACTGAAGCTTTCTTT.

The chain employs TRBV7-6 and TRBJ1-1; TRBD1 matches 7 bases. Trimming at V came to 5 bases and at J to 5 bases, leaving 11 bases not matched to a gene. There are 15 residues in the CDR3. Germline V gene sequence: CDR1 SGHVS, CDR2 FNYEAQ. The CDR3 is CASSATQGESTEAFF. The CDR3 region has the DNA TGTGCCAGCAGCGCCACCCAGGGGGAAAGTACTGAAGCTTTCTTT.

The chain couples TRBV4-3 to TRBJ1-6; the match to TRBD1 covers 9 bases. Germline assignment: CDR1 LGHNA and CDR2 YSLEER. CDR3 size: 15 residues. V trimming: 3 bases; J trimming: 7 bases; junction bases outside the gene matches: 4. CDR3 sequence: CASSHLGQGNSPLHF. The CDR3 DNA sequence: TGCGCCAGCAGCCATCTTGGACAGGGGAATTCACCCCTCCACTTT.

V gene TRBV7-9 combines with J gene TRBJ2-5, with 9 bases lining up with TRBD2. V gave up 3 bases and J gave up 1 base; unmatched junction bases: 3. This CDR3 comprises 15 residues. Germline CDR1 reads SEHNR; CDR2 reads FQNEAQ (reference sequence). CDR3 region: CASSFGGGVQETQYF. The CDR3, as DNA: TGTGCCAGCAGCTTCGGCGGGGGGGTCCAAGAGACCCAGTACTTC.

In DNA form, the CDR3 reads TGTGCCAGCGAGAAAAACAGGGGGCGGGAAGACGAGCAGTACTTC. Its protein is CASEKNRGREDEQYF. The chain is built from TRBV11-2 and TRBJ2-7, with 9 bases aligning to TRBD1. The germline gives CDR1 SGHAT, CDR2 FQNNGV. V was pared by 8 bases and J by 5 bases, with 13 bases of the junction left unmatched. The CDR3 runs 15 residues.

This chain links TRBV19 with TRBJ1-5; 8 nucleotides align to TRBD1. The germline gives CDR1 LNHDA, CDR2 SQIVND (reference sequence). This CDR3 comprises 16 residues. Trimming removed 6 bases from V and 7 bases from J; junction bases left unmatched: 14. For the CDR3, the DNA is TGTGCCAGTAGCCTCTGGGGCAGGGGGCTTCGGCAGCCCCAGCATTTT. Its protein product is CASSLWGRGLRQPQHF.

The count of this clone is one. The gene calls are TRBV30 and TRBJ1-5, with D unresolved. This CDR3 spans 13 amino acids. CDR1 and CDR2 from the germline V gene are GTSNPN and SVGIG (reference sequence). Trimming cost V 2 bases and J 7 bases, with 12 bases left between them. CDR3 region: CAWSTEVGQPQHF. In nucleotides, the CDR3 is TGTGCCTGGAGTACCGAAGTGGGCCAGCCCCAGCATTTT.

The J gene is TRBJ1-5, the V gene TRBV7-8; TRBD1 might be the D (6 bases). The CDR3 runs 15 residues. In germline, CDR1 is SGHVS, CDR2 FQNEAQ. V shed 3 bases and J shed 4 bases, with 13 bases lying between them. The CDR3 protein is CASSFQGGNNQPQHF. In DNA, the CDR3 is TGTGCCAGCAGCTTCCAAGGGGGTAATAATCAGCCCCAGCATTTT.

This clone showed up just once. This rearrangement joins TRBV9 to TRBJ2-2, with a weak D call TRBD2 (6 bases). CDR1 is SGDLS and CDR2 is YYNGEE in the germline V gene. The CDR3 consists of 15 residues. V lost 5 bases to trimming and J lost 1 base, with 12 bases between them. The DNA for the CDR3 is TGTGCCAGCAGAGGAGGGACCGGGAACACCGGGGAGCTGTTTTTT. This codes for CASRGGTGNTGELFF.